This T cell receptor (delta chain) came from a study of γδ T cells in repeated Plasmodium falciparum infection. Overall study context: Age- and gender-matched Australian children served as comparison for malaria-exposed Malian children. Four controlled malaria infections with P. falciparum NF54 spanned roughly 640 days. Malian gammadelta TCRs were studied during no-transmission periods and across acute malaria episodes.

TCRdb re-identified clones in the multiplex PCR reads via CATT. The sample comprises tens of thousands of delta-chain clones, approximately 0.92% of which are singletons, and over 8.5% rests with the top ten. This clone was seen more than once but under ten times. For this DNA, TCRdb reports the protein of a much larger clone, which diverges at residue 21, most likely from a read error; the protein presented here is translated directly from the DNA. This TCR was sampled from a pool of human donors (malaria-infected and uninfected, not separated). The sample consisted of gamma-delta T cells from blood.

CDR3: CALGETILKPRPGDWGTLRYADKLIF. CDR3 DNA: TGTGCTCTTGGGGAAACGATCCTAAAGCCGCGACCGGGAGACTGGGGGACCCTGAGGTACGCCGATAAACTCATCTTT. The chain has TRDV1 and TRDJ1; 9 nucleotides line up with TRDD3. TCRdb lists no J gene, so it was determined here by aligning the DNA to germline. The germline gives CDR1 TSWWSYY, CDR2 QGS. Losses at the gene ends were 2 bases for V and 3 bases for J; bases not matched to a gene: 37. The CDR3 spans 26 residues.